These T cell receptor beta chains were read from a single sample in a study of blood T cell repertoires in COVID-19. The table came from immunoSEQ multiplex PCR; TCRdb's copy has only in-frame clones and leaves some out. The sample has under 130,000 clones; about four fifths are singletons. Material: peripheral blood. These receptors were obtained from a man of 80 years or more with acute or convalescent COVID-19. The CDR3 runs from the conserved cysteine through the conserved F or W. The D gene is left open where the match is weak. For some rows the clone size is stated as once, few or many, or as a class when expanded; others skip it.

d_gene: -; v_gene: TRBV28; abundance: -; j_gene: TRBJ1-1; CDR3nt: TGTGCCAGCTATGGGGGGACTGCCGGGACTGAAGCTTTCTTT; CDR3aa: CASYGGTAGTEAFF
d_gene: -; v_gene: TRBV6-5; abundance: -; j_gene: TRBJ1-1; CDR3nt: TGTGCCAGTGGCAAAATAAGCCGGAGCACTGAAGCTTTCTTT; CDR3aa: CASGKISRSTEAFF
d_gene: TRBD1; v_gene: TRBV5-4; abundance: -; j_gene: TRBJ1-2; CDR3nt: TGTGCCAGCAGCCGTGGACAGGCTAACTATGGCTACACCTTC; CDR3aa: CASSRGQANYGYTF
d_gene: -; v_gene: TRBV28; abundance: -; j_gene: TRBJ2-3; CDR3nt: TGTGCCAGCAGTATGGGCCTCAGCACAGATACGCAGTATTTT; CDR3aa: CASSMGLSTDTQYF
d_gene: -; v_gene: TRBV6-2/TRBV6-3; abundance: -; j_gene: TRBJ1-5; CDR3nt: TGTGCCAGCAGCCGCCCCGGGGGTTTTAGCAATCAGCCCCAGCATTTT; CDR3aa: CASSRPGGFSNQPQHF
d_gene: -; v_gene: TRBV6-5; abundance: -; j_gene: TRBJ1-2; CDR3nt: TGTGCCAGCAGTTACACCCCGGGAGGGAACTTCGGCTACACCTTC; CDR3aa: CASSYTPGGNFGYTF
d_gene: TRBD1; v_gene: TRBV4-1; abundance: -; j_gene: TRBJ2-1; CDR3nt: TGCGCCAGCAGCCAAGATCCTGGCCGACAGGGTCCCTACAATGAGCAGTTCTTC; CDR3aa: CASSQDPGRQGPYNEQFF
d_gene: TRBD1; v_gene: TRBV18; abundance: -; j_gene: TRBJ1-4; CDR3nt: TGTGCCAGCTCACTGGGACAGGATGAAAAACTGTTTTTT; CDR3aa: CASSLGQDEKLFF
d_gene: -; v_gene: TRBV7-9; abundance: -; j_gene: TRBJ2-1; CDR3nt: TGTGCCAGCAGCTTGTCCTTCTACAATGAGCAGTTCTTC; CDR3aa: CASSLSFYNEQFF
d_gene: -; v_gene: TRBV29-1; abundance: -; j_gene: TRBJ1-3; CDR3nt: TGCAGCGTTGAACAGACAGGCTCTGGAAACACCATATATTTT; CDR3aa: CSVEQTGSGNTIYF
d_gene: TRBD1; v_gene: TRBV28; abundance: -; j_gene: TRBJ1-5; CDR3nt: TGTGCCAGCAGTTCCCTTACGGGGGACAGGGGGCATCAGCCCCAGCATTTT; CDR3aa: CASSSLTGDRGHQPQHF
d_gene: -; v_gene: TRBV27; abundance: -; j_gene: TRBJ1-4; CDR3nt: TGTGCCAGCAGTTTAAGGGGAGGTAATGAAAAACTGTTTTTT; CDR3aa: CASSLRGGNEKLFF
d_gene: TRBD1; v_gene: TRBV18; abundance: -; j_gene: TRBJ2-7; CDR3nt: TGTGCCAGCTCACCAGGGACAGGGTCCTACGAGCAGTACTTC; CDR3aa: CASSPGTGSYEQYF
d_gene: TRBD1; v_gene: TRBV30; abundance: -; j_gene: TRBJ1-1; CDR3nt: TGTGCCTGGACCCCGGACAGGGCGGACACTGAAGCTTTCTTT; CDR3aa: CAWTPDRADTEAFF
d_gene: -; v_gene: TRBV9; abundance: once; j_gene: TRBJ2-5; CDR3nt: TGTGCCAGCAGCGTAGAGGGGTCAGGAGGGGAGACCCAGTACTTC; CDR3aa: CASSVEGSGGETQYF
d_gene: -; v_gene: TRBV3-1/TRBV3-2; abundance: -; j_gene: TRBJ2-1; CDR3nt: TGTGCCAGCACCCGAGCGAATGAGCAGTTCTTC; CDR3aa: CASTRANEQFF